The 17 T cell receptor beta chains in this list originate from one sample, sequenced in a study of response to subunit inactivated influenza vaccine. TCRdb independently ran MiXCR on the RT-PCR reads; one entry per CDR3 protein. The sample carries 600,000 to 700,000 distinct CDR3 sequences, 11% to 15% recorded once. The specimen comprised PBMCs from blood, sampled 14 to 15 days before vaccination. The receptors originated from a man between 45 and 60 years old who received an inactivated influenza vaccine.

The sample holds a few counts of this clonotype. The V gene is TRBV20-1, the J gene TRBJ1-4, with TRBD1 matching 8 bases. J gave up 8 bases and V 0 bases, and 2 bases lay outside the gene matches. CDR1 is DFQATT and CDR2 is SNEGSKA in the germline V gene (reference sequence). The CDR3 consists of 13 residues. The CDR3 nucleotides read TGCAGTGCTAGAGATTACAGGGGGGAAAAACTGTTTTTT. It specifies CSARDYRGEKLFF.

The chain is built from TRBV28 and TRBJ2-3; D not certain. With 2 bases removed from V and 4 bases from J, the gap between germline ends came to 10 bases. Germline V lookup: CDR1 MDHEN, CDR2 SYDVKM. The CDR3 contains 14 residues. The CDR3 loop is CASSLVMKADTQYF. For the CDR3, the DNA is TGTGCCAGCAGTTTAGTCATGAAGGCAGATACGCAGTATTTT.

This chain links TRBV9 with TRBJ2-4, with 9 bases that match TRBD1. The CDR3 is 16 residues long. V dropped 0 bases and J dropped 3; count of bases not matched to a gene: 4. Germline V gene lookup returns CDR1 SGDLS and CDR2 YYNGEE. The CDR3 DNA follows: TGTGCCAGCAGCGTAGCTACAGGGGGCGGCAAAAACATTCAGTACTTC. Translation: CASSVATGGGKNIQYF.

The rearrangement joins TRBV12-3 or TRBV12-4 to TRBJ1-2; D unclear. The CDR3 consists of 13 residues. V lost 6 bases to trimming and J lost 5 bases, with 13 bases between them. This chain's CDR3 is CASSQTVVYGYTF. The CDR3 DNA sequence: TGTGCCAGCAGCCAAACGGTTGTTTATGGCTACACCTTC.

The sample holds one count of this clonotype. The chain has TRBV30 and TRBJ1-1; 8 bases map to TRBD1. Trimming at V came to 8 bases and at J to 10 bases, leaving 15 bases not matched to a gene. Germline CDR1 GTSNPN, CDR2 SVGIG (reference sequence). CDR3 size: 13 residues. CDR3 nucleotides: TGTGCCAGTGTACGTGGGCAGGGGGCTGGAGCTTTCTTT. This encodes CASVRGQGAGAFF.

This clonotype was seen only a few times. This sequence joins TRBV20-1 and TRBJ2-3; 7 positions agree with TRBD1. The CDR3 contains 13 residues. Germline loops: CDR1 DFQATT, CDR2 SNEGSKA (reference sequence). The trim removed 2 bases at V and 9 bases at J, leaving 8 bases unmatched. The CDR3 spells CSARLQGTRTQYF. The CDR3 nucleotides are TGCAGTGCTAGACTACAGGGGACCAGGACGCAGTATTTT.

The sample holds a few counts of this clonotype. This chain connects TRBV5-1 to TRBJ2-5; D ambiguous. The V gene's germline CDR1 is SGHRS and CDR2 YFSETQ. Trimming pared 0 bases from V and 6 bases from J, leaving 9 bases between. This CDR3 comprises 13 residues. The CDR3 region is CASSLGGRQTQYF. The CDR3 DNA reads TGCGCCAGCAGCTTGGGGGGTCGACAGACCCAGTACTTC.

The chain recombines TRBV2 with TRBJ2-3; 8 nucleotides match TRBD2. V dropped 4 bases and J dropped 2; count of bases not matched to a gene: 5. The germline gives CDR1 SNHLY, CDR2 FYNNEI. The CDR3 contains 15 residues. The CDR3 nucleotides are TGTGCCAGCAGTGTATGGCGGGGGGACACAGATACGCAGTATTTT. Translation: CASSVWRGDTDTQYF.

This clonotype came up a few times. This chain connects TRBV3-1 to TRBJ2-2, with 9 bases lining up with TRBD2. Trimming removed 6 bases from V and 3 bases from J; junction bases left unmatched: 5. This CDR3 contains 15 residues. Germline CDR1 reads LGHDT; CDR2 reads YNNKEL (reference sequence). The CDR3 here is CASSSAGGHTGELFF. CDR3 DNA: TGTGCCAGCAGTTCGGCGGGGGGGCACACCGGGGAGCTGTTTTTT.

This chain connects TRBV20-1 to TRBJ2-5, with 9 bases identical to TRBD2. Germline lookup yields CDR1 DFQATT and CDR2 SNEGSKA (reference sequence). Unmatched junction bases numbered 6, after V lost 5 bases and J lost 5 bases. The CDR3 extends over 13 amino acids. The CDR3 here is CSAAKAGGETQYF. In DNA form, the CDR3 reads TGCAGTGCTGCTAAAGCGGGAGGCGAGACCCAGTACTTC.

This chain uses TRBV10-3 with TRBJ1-1, with unresolved D. CDR1 is ENHRY, CDR2 SYGVKD, per germline. Trimming left V 0 bases short and J 11 bases short, with 13 bases between. The CDR3 has 13 amino acids. The CDR3 protein is CAISESSELRAFF. As DNA, the CDR3 is TGTGCCATCAGTGAGTCGTCCGAACTTCGGGCTTTCTTT.

This clonotype was observed a handful of times. The chain joins TRBV21-1 to TRBJ2-7; TRBD1, as called in the table, went unchecked against the DNA. TRBV21-1 is listed as a pseudogene. The CDR3 has 14 residues. CDR3: CASSKEGPGPEQYF. The DNA for the CDR3 is TGTGCCAGCAGCAAAGAGGGGCCAGGGCCCGAGCAGTACTTC.

The chain employs TRBV18 and TRBJ2-1; 9 nucleotides match TRBD2. Trimming cost V 6 bases and J 6 bases; bases outside gene matches: 6. This CDR3 region has 14 residues. CDR1 and CDR2 (germline): KGHSH, LQKENI. DNA for the CDR3: TGTGCCAGCTCGATGACTAGCGGTTTCAATGAGCAGTTCTTC. This sequence encodes CASSMTSGFNEQFF.

This clonotype was detected only a few times. Here the CDR3 reads CSAIIPSGRDPTGYEQYF. In nucleotides, the CDR3 is TGCAGTGCTATAATACCTAGCGGGAGGGACCCGACGGGGTACGAGCAGTACTTC. The chain joins TRBV20-1 to TRBJ2-7, with TRBD2 identical over 12 bases. Germline assignment: CDR1 DFQATT and CDR2 SNEGSKA (reference sequence). After removal of 4 bases from V and 4 bases from J, the junction contained 17 bases not matched to a gene. This CDR3 spans 18 amino acids.

The V gene is TRBV6-5, the J gene TRBJ2-7; D tentatively reads TRBD1 or TRBD2 (6 bases each). In germline, CDR1 is MNHEY, CDR2 SVGAGI. V dropped 0 bases and J dropped 7 bases, with 16 bases sitting between them. This CDR3 is 15 amino acids long. The CDR3: CASSYSQGWRGEQYF. CDR3 DNA sequence: TGTGCCAGCAGTTACTCGCAGGGGTGGAGGGGAGAGCAGTACTTC.

V usage is TRBV29-1 and J usage is TRBJ2-7; D unclear. The CDR3 is 12 residues long. Germline loops: CDR1 SQVTM, CDR2 ANQGSEA. V was trimmed by 4 bases and J by 2 bases, leaving 9 bases between them. The CDR3 reads CSVGDGPYEQYF. The DNA for the CDR3 is TGCAGCGTTGGAGATGGTCCCTACGAGCAGTACTTC.

J is TRBJ2-7 and V is TRBV11-2; TRBD1 aligns across 12 bases. Looked up from germline, CDR1 is SGHAT and CDR2 is FQNNGV. The CDR3 contains 15 residues. V lost 5 bases, J lost 3 bases, and 5 bases stayed unmatched. The CDR3 nucleotides read TGTGCCAGCAGCATAGGGACAGGGGGCGTCTACGAGCAGTACTTC. Protein product: CASSIGTGGVYEQYF.